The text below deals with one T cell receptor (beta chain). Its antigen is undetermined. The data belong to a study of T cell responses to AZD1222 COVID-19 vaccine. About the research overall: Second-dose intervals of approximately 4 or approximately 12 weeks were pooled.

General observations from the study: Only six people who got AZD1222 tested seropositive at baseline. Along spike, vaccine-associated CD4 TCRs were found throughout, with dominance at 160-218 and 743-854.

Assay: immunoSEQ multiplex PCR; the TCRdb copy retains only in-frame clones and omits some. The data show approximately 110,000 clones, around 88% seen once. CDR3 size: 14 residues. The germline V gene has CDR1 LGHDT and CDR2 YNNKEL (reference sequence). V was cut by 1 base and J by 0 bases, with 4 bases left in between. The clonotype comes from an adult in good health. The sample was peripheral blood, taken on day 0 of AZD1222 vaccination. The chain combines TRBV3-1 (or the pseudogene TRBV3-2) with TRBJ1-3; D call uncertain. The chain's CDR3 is CASSQGVSGNTIYF. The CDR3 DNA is TGTGCCAGCAGCCAAGGGGTCTCTGGAAACACCATATATTTT.